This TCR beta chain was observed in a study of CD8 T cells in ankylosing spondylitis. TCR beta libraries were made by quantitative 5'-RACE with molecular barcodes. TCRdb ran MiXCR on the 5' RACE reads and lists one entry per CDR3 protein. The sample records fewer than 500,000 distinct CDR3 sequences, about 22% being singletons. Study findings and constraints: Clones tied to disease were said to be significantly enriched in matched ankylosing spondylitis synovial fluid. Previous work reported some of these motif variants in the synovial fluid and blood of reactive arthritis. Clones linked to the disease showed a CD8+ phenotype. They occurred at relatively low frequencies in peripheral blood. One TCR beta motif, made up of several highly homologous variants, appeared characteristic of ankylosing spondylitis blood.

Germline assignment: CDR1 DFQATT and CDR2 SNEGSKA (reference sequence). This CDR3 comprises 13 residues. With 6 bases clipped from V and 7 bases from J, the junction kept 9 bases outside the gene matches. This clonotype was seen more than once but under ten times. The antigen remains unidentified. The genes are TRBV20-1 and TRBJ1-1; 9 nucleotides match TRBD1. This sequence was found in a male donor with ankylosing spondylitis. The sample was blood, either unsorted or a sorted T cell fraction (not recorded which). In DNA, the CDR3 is TGCAGTGCCCGGACAGGGGCCACTGGTGAAGCTTTCTTT. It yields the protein CSARTGATGEAFF.